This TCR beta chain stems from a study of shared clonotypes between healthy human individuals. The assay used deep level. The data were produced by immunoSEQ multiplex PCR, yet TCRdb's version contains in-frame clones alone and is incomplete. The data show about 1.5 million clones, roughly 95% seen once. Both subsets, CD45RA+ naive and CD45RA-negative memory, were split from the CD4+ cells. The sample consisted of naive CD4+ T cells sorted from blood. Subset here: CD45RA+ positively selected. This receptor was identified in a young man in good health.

The CDR3 nucleotides read TGTGCCAGCAGTGCGTTCGGTCTAAGCTCCTACGAGCAGTACTTC. This encodes CASSAFGLSSYEQYF. This chain uses TRBV6-1 with TRBJ2-7; D unclear. The CDR3 is 15 amino acids. The germline V gene encodes CDR1 MNHNS and CDR2 SASEGT. The V and J ends lost 4 bases and 0 bases respectively, with 13 bases between them.